The sample holds a few counts of the clone carrying this T cell receptor (beta chain). Unique molecular identifiers were incorporated into the prepared TCRbeta library. A single record per CDR3 protein comes from TCRdb applying MiXCR to the PCR reads. The table has some 500,000 distinct CDR3 sequences, 15% to 20% seen once. This record belongs to a study of T-cell reconstitution after alpha-beta-depleted transplantation in children. Trimming cost V 7 bases and J 0 bases, with 13 bases left between them. Germline assignment: CDR1 MNHEY and CDR2 SVGAGI. This CDR3 is built from 15 residues. The receptor's source is a human donor who donated a stem cell graft to a child with acute lymphoblastic leukemia. Source: PBMCs from the stem cell graft donor, taken from the stem cell graft. The chain links TRBV6-5 to TRBJ1-3; D ambiguous. In DNA, the CDR3 is TGTGCCAGCATTCCTCCGGGTGTCTCTGGAAACACCATATATTTT. Encoded protein: CASIPPGVSGNTIYF.